The rows below give T cell receptor beta chains drawn from one sample of a study of cytomegalovirus exposure and HLA in healthy donors. The repertoire was sequenced with immunoSEQ multiplex PCR; TCRdb's copy has only in-frame clones and lacks some. The sample yields around 80,000 clones, around 62% seen once. The sequenced sample was PBMCs. The source is a male donor in good health and CMV-seropositive. Each CDR3 is given with its conserved first and last residue. D genes are given only for firm matches. Size is omitted from some rows. Given values are once, few, many or a class for expanded clones.

v_call,j_call,d_call,clone_size,cdr3_nt,cdr3_aa
TRBV9,TRBJ2-2,-,-,TGTGCCAGCACAGGAGGTAGTGTCGGCACCGGGGAGCTGTTTTTT,CASTGGSVGTGELFF
TRBV6-1,TRBJ2-5,-,once,TGTGCCAGCAGTGAACGGGAGACCCAGTACTTC,CASSERETQYF
TRBV28,TRBJ1-5,-,few,TGTGCCAGCAGTTCATACGGGGGGGCCAGCAATCAGCCCCAGCATTTT,CASSSYGGASNQPQHF
TRBV6-5,TRBJ1-3,-,-,TGTGCCAGCACGGGCTCTGGAAACACCATATATTTT,CASTGSGNTIYF
TRBV13,TRBJ2-1,-,-,TGTGCCAGCAGCTCAGCGCTGCAGGGCCACAATGAGCAGTTCTTC,CASSSALQGHNEQFF
TRBV30,TRBJ2-7,-,-,TGTGCCTGCCTTGACAAGTCCCGCTACGAGCAGTACTTC,CACLDKSRYEQYF
TRBV6-1,TRBJ2-7,TRBD1,-,TGTGCCAGCAGTGAATGGGACAGCAGCTCCTACGAGCAGTACTTC,CASSEWDSSSYEQYF
TRBV9,TRBJ1-2,-,few,TGTGCCAGCAGCGTAGAGACGAGGCAAGGCTACACCTTC,CASSVETRQGYTF
TRBV11-2,TRBJ1-4,-,-,TGTGCCAGCAGTCGACAGAACCCTAATGAAAAACTGTTTTTT,CASSRQNPNEKLFF
TRBV19,TRBJ2-7,-,few,TGTGCCAGCGGTGGGGGGAGCTCCTACGAGCAGTACTTC,CASGGGSSYEQYF
TRBV27,TRBJ1-5,-,-,TGTGCCAGCAGTTTAACGAGGGATCAGCCCCAGCATTTT,CASSLTRDQPQHF
TRBV19,TRBJ1-2,TRBD1,-,TGTGCCAGTACCCCGGGACAGGGGGAGATCTATGGCTACACCTTC,CASTPGQGEIYGYTF
TRBV6-1,TRBJ2-7,-,-,TGTGCCAGCAGTAACGGGGTTACCGAGCAGTACTTC,CASSNGVTEQYF
TRBV7-9,TRBJ2-7,TRBD1,-,TGTGCCAGCAGCCGGACAGGGAGTGGGTACGAGCAGTACTTC,CASSRTGSGYEQYF
TRBV7-9,TRBJ2-5,TRBD2,-,TGTGCCAGCAGCGCCGATTATACTAGCGGGGCCCGGGGCCAGGAGACCCAGTACTTC,CASSADYTSGARGQETQYF
TRBV9,TRBJ2-5,-,-,TGTGCCAGCAGCGTAGACGGACAGCTTCAAGAGACCCAGTACTTC,CASSVDGQLQETQYF
TRBV9,TRBJ2-6,-,-,TGTGCCAGCAGCGTAAGCCCGCACTCTGGGGCCAACGTCCTGACTTTC,CASSVSPHSGANVLTF
TRBV30,TRBJ1-2,-,few,TGTGCCTGGAGCATCGAAACAGGGAAATCCTATGGCTACACCTTC,CAWSIETGKSYGYTF
TRBV9,TRBJ2-2,-,once,TGTGCCAGCAGCGTAGCGGTCCTTAACACCGGGGAGCTGTTTTTT,CASSVAVLNTGELFF
TRBV5-1,TRBJ2-7,-,-,TGCGCCAGCAGCCCATACAGGGTAGGGTCCTACGAGCAGTACTTC,CASSPYRVGSYEQYF
TRBV5-4,TRBJ2-7,TRBD2,-,TGTGCCAGCAGGGGAGGGGTCGGTACTAGCGAGACCTACGAGCAGTACTTC,CASRGGVGTSETYEQYF
TRBV28,TRBJ1-6,TRBD1,-,TGTGCCAGCAGGTGGGCAGGGGGCTTTTCACCCCTCCACTTT,CASRWAGGFSPLHF
TRBV7-3,TRBJ2-3,TRBD2,-,TGTGCCAGCAGTCTGATCGGGGGGGAGGCAGATACGCAGTATTTT,CASSLIGGEADTQYF
TRBV2,TRBJ2-5,TRBD2,once,TGTGCCAGCTTCTGGGACTACCAGACCCAGTACTTC,CASFWDYQTQYF
TRBV6-1,TRBJ1-2,-,few,TGTGCCAGCAGTGAACTCGGGGGTAGCGCTGGCTACCCCTTC,CASSELGGSAGYPF
TRBV7-6,TRBJ2-1,TRBD1,-,TGTGCCAGCAGCTTCTCCGGACAGGGCTACAATGAGCAGTTCTTC,CASSFSGQGYNEQFF
TRBV14,TRBJ2-1,TRBD2,-,TGTGCCAGCAGCCAAGTGAGCGGGGGGGCGGGTAATGAGCAGTTCTTC,CASSQVSGGAGNEQFF
TRBV9,TRBJ2-5,TRBD1,once,TGTGCCAGCAGCGTAGAGCCGATCCGACAGGGACCCGCGGAGACCCAGTACTTC,CASSVEPIRQGPAETQYF
TRBV5-6,TRBJ2-3,TRBD1,few,TGTGCCAGCAGCCTCTACAGGGGGCACACAGATACGCAGTATTTT,CASSLYRGHTDTQYF
TRBV28,TRBJ1-1,TRBD1,once,TGTGCCAGCAGTGGACAGGGGAAATGGGAGGGCACTGAAGCTTTCTTT,CASSGQGKWEGTEAFF
TRBV28,TRBJ1-2,TRBD1,-,TGTGCCAGCAGTTTGACAGGGGGTGGGTATGGCTACACCTTC,CASSLTGGGYGYTF
TRBV5-1,TRBJ2-1,-,-,TGCGCCAGCAGCCAAGCCCGGGGCAATGAGCAGTTCTTC,CASSQARGNEQFF
TRBV27,TRBJ1-2,TRBD1,-,TGTGCCAGCAGCCAAGACAGAGGGGGCTACTATGGCTACACCTTC,CASSQDRGGYYGYTF
TRBV7-9,TRBJ1-1,-,-,TGTGCCAGCAGCCGAGCAGGCACTGAAGCTTTCTTT,CASSRAGTEAFF
TRBV30,TRBJ2-1,TRBD2,-,TGTGCCTGGAGGCCTCTAGCGGGGTATGAGCAGTTCTTC,CAWRPLAGYEQFF
TRBV27,TRBJ1-2,TRBD1,-,TGTGCCAGCAGTTATTCGGACAGGGAGTATGGCTACACCTTC,CASSYSDREYGYTF
TRBV6-6,TRBJ1-4,TRBD1,few,TGTGCCAGCAGTTACCCTCCGGACAGGGTTGAAAAACTGTTTTTT,CASSYPPDRVEKLFF
TRBV9,TRBJ2-5,TRBD2,-,TGTGCCAGCAGCGTAGGTGCAGCGGGGGGCCAAGAGACCCAGTACTTC,CASSVGAAGGQETQYF
TRBV5-1,TRBJ2-7,TRBD2,-,TGCGCCAGCAGCTTAGCGGGAAGCTCCTACGAGCAGTACTTC,CASSLAGSSYEQYF
TRBV15,TRBJ2-1,TRBD2,once,TGTGCCACCAGCTCCCGGGGGGGGGACCGCAATGAGCAGTTCTTC,CATSSRGGDRNEQFF
TRBV5-6,TRBJ1-3,-,-,TGTGCCAGCAGCTTATGGGGCCTAGACTCTGGAAACACCATATATTTT,CASSLWGLDSGNTIYF
TRBV4-1,TRBJ1-4,-,-,TGCGCCAGCAGCCAAGAAGGGGCGACTAATGAAAAACTGTTTTTT,CASSQEGATNEKLFF
TRBV5-1,TRBJ1-6,TRBD1,-,TGCGCCAGCAGCCAGGACAGGCCGGTTGGGAATTCACCCCTCCACTTT,CASSQDRPVGNSPLHF
TRBV30,TRBJ2-1,-,few,TGTGCCTGGGCGGGACTGGGCTCCTACAATGAGCAGTTCTTC,CAWAGLGSYNEQFF
TRBV19,TRBJ2-2,-,few,TGTGCCACCCCCTCACGGGTGGGGGACATATCCACCGGGGAGCTGTTTTTT,CATPSRVGDISTGELFF
TRBV14,TRBJ2-3,TRBD1,-,TGTGCCAGCGGGTCGGGCCAGGGGGTCTTCAGCACAGATACGCAGTATTTT,CASGSGQGVFSTDTQYF